These 9 T cell receptor beta chains were sequenced from one sample in a study of graft-versus-host responses after intestinal transplantation. Measured with immunoSEQ multiplex PCR; TCRdb has only the in-frame clones, and not every one. The sample holds 75,000 to 100,000 clones, 90% to 95% seen once. No antigens are known for them. Material: unstimulated CD8+ T cells sorted from spleen or lymph node cells, obtained before intestinal transplant. Receptors were obtained from a human donor who received an intestinal transplant.

The chain is built from TRBV19 and TRBJ1-1; no definite D call. The CDR3 is 11 residues long. Germline V gene data show CDR1 as LNHDA and CDR2 as SQIVND (reference sequence). V was clipped by 3 bases and J by 9 bases, with 8 bases between them. The CDR3 sequence is CASSIGQQAFF. CDR3 bases: TGTGCCAGTAGTATTGGGCAGCAAGCTTTCTTT.

This chain uses TRBV5-4 with TRBJ2-1; 7 nucleotides agree with TRBD1. The CDR3 has 14 amino acids. From germline, CDR1 is SGHNT and CDR2 YYREEE (reference sequence). Trimming cost V 10 bases and J 2 bases; bases outside gene matches: 9. Here the CDR3 DNA reads TGTGCCTACCCAGAACAGGGGACCTACAATGAGCAGTTCTTC. Its protein product is CAYPEQGTYNEQFF.

The chain is built from TRBV13 and TRBJ1-1, with 7 bases aligning to TRBD1. V trimming: 2 bases; J trimming: 1 base; junction bases outside the gene matches: 7. Germline CDR1 and CDR2: PRHDT and FYEKMQ (reference sequence). CDR3 length equals 16 residues. The CDR3 is CASSLFTDRPNTEAFF. The CDR3 nucleotides read TGTGCCAGCAGCTTATTTACGGACAGGCCGAACACTGAAGCTTTCTTT.

This chain links TRBV28 with TRBJ2-1; D is undetermined. Germline V lookup: CDR1 MDHEN, CDR2 SYDVKM. Trimming left V 2 bases short and J 3 bases short, with 5 bases between. The CDR3 consists of 13 residues. CDR3 bases: TGTGCCAGCAGTTTAGTATTCTACAATGAGCAGTTCTTC. Translated: CASSLVFYNEQFF.

The V and J genes are TRBV10-3 and TRBJ2-1; 12 bases fit TRBD2. Germline CDR1 is ENHRY and CDR2 is SYGVKD. CDR3 size: 14 residues. V trimming: 4 bases; J trimming: 5 bases; junction bases outside the gene matches: 0. The CDR3 DNA sequence: TGTGCCATCAGTGCTAGCGGGGGGGACAATGAGCAGTTCTTC. Its protein product is CAISASGGDNEQFF.

J is TRBJ2-7 and V is TRBV29-1, with 10 bases fitting TRBD1. The V segment lost 3 bases and the J segment 4 bases; nucleotides outside the gene matches: 3. This CDR3 has 13 amino acids. Germline CDR1 reads SQVTM; CDR2 reads ANQGSEA. Here the CDR3 reads CSVDMGQGYEQYF. DNA for the CDR3: TGCAGCGTTGATATGGGACAGGGGTACGAGCAGTACTTC.

The V call is TRBV15, the J call TRBJ1-1; 11 nucleotides match TRBD1. Germline CDR1 reads LNHNV; CDR2 reads YYDKDF (reference sequence). The CDR3 runs to 17 residues. V shed 3 bases and J 4 bases; nucleotides not matched to a gene: 10. This CDR3 reads CATSRGGQGADGTEAFF. DNA for the CDR3: TGTGCCACCAGCAGGGGTGGACAGGGGGCGGACGGCACTGAAGCTTTCTTT.

The chain couples TRBV10-2 to TRBJ1-5; 7 bases agree with TRBD1. The junction had 6 bases not matched to a gene; V was cut back by 9 bases and J by 4 bases. Germline V gene sequence: CDR1 WSHSY, CDR2 SAAADI. This CDR3 contains 13 residues. The CDR3 loop is CASAPGQNQPQHF. The CDR3 DNA reads as TGCGCCAGTGCTCCGGGACAGAATCAGCCCCAGCATTTT.

This chain connects TRBV19 to TRBJ1-2; the match to TRBD1 covers 9 bases. The CDR3 totals 14 residues. Trimming took 6 bases from V and 4 from J; bases not matched to a gene: 6. Germline V gene lookup returns CDR1 LNHDA and CDR2 SQIVND (reference sequence). The CDR3: CASSTGTGSYGYTF. The CDR3 coding sequence is TGTGCCAGTAGCACCGGGACAGGGAGCTATGGCTACACCTTC.